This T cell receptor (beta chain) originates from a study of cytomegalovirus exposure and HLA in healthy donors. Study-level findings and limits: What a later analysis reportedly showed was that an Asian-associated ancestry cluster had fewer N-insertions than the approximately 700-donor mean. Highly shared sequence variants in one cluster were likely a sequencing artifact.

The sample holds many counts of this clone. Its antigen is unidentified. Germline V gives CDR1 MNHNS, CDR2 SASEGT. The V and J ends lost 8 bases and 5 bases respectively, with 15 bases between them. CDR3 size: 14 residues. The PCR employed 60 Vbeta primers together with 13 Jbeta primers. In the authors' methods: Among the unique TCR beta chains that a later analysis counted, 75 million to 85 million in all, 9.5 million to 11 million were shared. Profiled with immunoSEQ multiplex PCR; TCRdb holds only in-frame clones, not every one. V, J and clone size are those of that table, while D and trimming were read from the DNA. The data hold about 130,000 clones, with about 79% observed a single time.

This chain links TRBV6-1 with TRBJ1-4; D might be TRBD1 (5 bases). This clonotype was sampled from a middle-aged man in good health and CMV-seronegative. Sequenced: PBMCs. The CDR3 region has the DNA TGTGCCAGCGCGGGGGGGTTTGGAAATGAAAAACTGTTTTTT. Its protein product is CASAGGFGNEKLFF.